This T cell receptor (beta chain) was retrieved from a study of T cell responses to AZD1222 COVID-19 vaccine. On this clone itself: The same CDR3 also results from other DNA sequences found in this sample.

Looked up from germline, CDR1 is SGHTA and CDR2 is FQGNSA. CDR3 length: 15 residues. Trimming took off 5 bases at V and 0 bases at J, with 8 bases between the two ends. Some clones are missing from TCRdb's copy, which holds only in-frame ones; the method was immunoSEQ multiplex PCR. Of approximately 120,000 clones in the sample, more than 85% were seen once. Sequenced material: peripheral blood, taken on day 0 of AZD1222 vaccination. This clonotype was obtained from an adult in good health. The J gene is TRBJ2-6, the V gene TRBV7-2; D is undetermined. The CDR3 bases are TGTGCCAGCAGCCATCGTTCCTCTGGGGCCAACGTCCTGACTTTC. This encodes CASSHRSSGANVLTF. Full variable domain (outside the CDR3, taken from reference TRBV7-2 and TRBJ2-6): GAGVSQSPSNKVTEKGKDVELRCDPISGHTALYWYRQSLGQGLEFLIYFQGNSAPDKSGLPSDRFSAERTGGSVSTLTIQRTQQEDSAVYLCASSHRSSGANVLTFGAGSRLTVL.